The text below deals with one TCR beta chain. Its antigen remains unknown. The CDR3 has 13 amino acids. Germline V gene sequence: CDR1 DFQATT, CDR2 SNEGSKA (reference sequence). Trimming left V 8 bases short and J 5 bases short, with 18 bases between. The sample originates from a study of T-cell memory formation after mild COVID-19. Study context: There were largely donor-specific TCR clusters. Overall study findings and caveats: In second-wave clones peaking day 37, SARS-CoV-2 specificity remained unconfirmed. Contracting clones, day 15 to 85, had balanced CD4/CD8, and later expanders favored CD4+. Pre-infection memory already had some responding clones, implying cross-reactive memory joined.

One entry per CDR3 protein results from TCRdb running MiXCR on the 5' RACE reads. Of under 350,000 distinct CDR3 sequences listed, about 16% were seen once; the top ten hold approximately 23%. The sequencing input was PBMCs or a T cell subset sorted from them (not recorded which). The clonotype originates from a man aged 18 to 29 who had mild COVID-19 (a few samples of this study predate the infection). Cell type and time point are not known. The chain carries TRBV20-1 and TRBJ1-2; D uncertain. The CDR3 nucleotides read TGCAGTTCTAACGCCCAACACTTTTATGGCTACACCTTC. This sequence encodes CSSNAQHFYGYTF.